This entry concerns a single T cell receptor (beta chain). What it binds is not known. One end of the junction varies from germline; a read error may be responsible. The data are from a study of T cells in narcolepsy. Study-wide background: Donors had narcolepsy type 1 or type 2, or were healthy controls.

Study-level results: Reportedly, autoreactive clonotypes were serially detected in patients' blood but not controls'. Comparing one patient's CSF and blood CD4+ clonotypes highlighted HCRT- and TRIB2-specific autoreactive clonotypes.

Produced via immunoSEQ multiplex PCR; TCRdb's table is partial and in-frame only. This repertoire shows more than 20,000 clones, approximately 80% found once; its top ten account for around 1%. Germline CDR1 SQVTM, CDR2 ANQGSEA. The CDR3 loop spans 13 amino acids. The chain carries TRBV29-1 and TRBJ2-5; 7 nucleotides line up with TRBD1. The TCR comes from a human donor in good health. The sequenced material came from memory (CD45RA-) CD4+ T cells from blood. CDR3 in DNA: TGCAGCGTTCACTCGGGACAGCAAGAGCCCCAGTACTTC. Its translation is CSVHSGQQEPQYF. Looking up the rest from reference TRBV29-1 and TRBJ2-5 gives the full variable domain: SAVISQKPSRDICQRGTSLTIQCQVDSQVTMMFWYRQQPGQSLTLIATANQGSEATYESGFVIDKFPISRPNLTFSTLTVSNMSPEDSSIYLCSVHSGQQEPQYFGPGTRLLVL.